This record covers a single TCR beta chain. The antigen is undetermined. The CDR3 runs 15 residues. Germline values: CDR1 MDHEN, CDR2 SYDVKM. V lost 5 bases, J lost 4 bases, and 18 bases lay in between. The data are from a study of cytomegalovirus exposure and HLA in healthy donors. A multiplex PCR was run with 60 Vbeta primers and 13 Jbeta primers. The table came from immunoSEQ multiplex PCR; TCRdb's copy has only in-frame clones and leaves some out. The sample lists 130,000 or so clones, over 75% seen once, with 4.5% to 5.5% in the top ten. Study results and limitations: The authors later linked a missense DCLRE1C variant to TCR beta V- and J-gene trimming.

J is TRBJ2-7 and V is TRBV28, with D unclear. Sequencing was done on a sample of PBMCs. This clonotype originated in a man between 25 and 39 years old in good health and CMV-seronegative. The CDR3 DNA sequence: TGTGCCAGCAGTAGCGAGGAGATTGGGTCTTACGAGCAGTACTTC. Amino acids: CASSSEEIGSYEQYF.